Listed below are T cell receptor beta chains from one sample, sequenced in a study of blood T cell repertoires in COVID-19. TCRdb keeps only in-frame clones here, not all; method: immunoSEQ multiplex PCR. The sample holds about 160,000 clones, roughly 84% seen once. Specimen: peripheral blood. The receptors derive from a woman aged 55-70 years with acute or convalescent COVID-19. CDR3s include the opening cysteine and the closing phenylalanine or tryptophan. D genes are given only for firm matches. Not all rows give a size; the values are once, few, many and, for expanded clones, a class.

D	J	size	V	CDR3	DNA
NA	TRBJ1-5	NA	TRBV7-9	CASSLAGGTDQPQHF	TGTGCCAGCAGCTTAGCGGGGGGGACGGATCAGCCCCAGCATTTT
NA	TRBJ2-1	once	TRBV4-1	CASSPSRGNEQFF	TGCGCCAGCAGCCCGTCCCGGGGGAATGAGCAGTTCTTC
TRBD2	TRBJ2-3	NA	TRBV18	CASSPGASGGPSTDTQYF	TGTGCCAGCTCACCAGGGGCTAGCGGGGGACCGAGCACAGATACGCAGTATTTT
NA	TRBJ2-5	NA	TRBV10-1	CASSESTGQETQYF	TGCGCCAGCAGTGAGTCAACAGGGCAAGAGACCCAGTACTTC
TRBD1	TRBJ1-2	NA	TRBV6-2/TRBV6-3	CASSSTDRGLSSIGYTF	TGTGCCAGCAGTTCCACGGACAGGGGGCTAAGTTCTATTGGCTACACCTTC
TRBD2	TRBJ2-3	NA	TRBV27	CASSSLLAGYTDTQYF	TGTGCCAGCAGTTCTCTACTAGCGGGTTACACAGATACGCAGTATTTT
TRBD1	TRBJ1-2	NA	TRBV7-2	CASSSGTGEYGYTF	TGTGCCAGCAGCTCCGGGACAGGGGAATATGGCTACACCTTC
NA	TRBJ1-1	few	TRBV11-3	CASSLRGKNTEAFF	TGTGCCAGCAGCTTACGGGGGAAGAACACTGAAGCTTTCTTT
NA	TRBJ1-5	NA	TRBV2	CASSDWGVQPQHF	TGTGCCAGCAGTGATTGGGGGGTACAGCCCCAGCATTTT
TRBD1	TRBJ1-6	few	TRBV7-8	CASSTYLDRGNSPLHF	TGTGCCAGCAGCACCTACCTCGACAGGGGAAATTCACCCCTCCACTTT
NA	TRBJ2-7	NA	TRBV27	CASSLSFKHYEQYF	TGTGCCAGCAGTTTATCGTTCAAGCACTACGAGCAGTACTTC
TRBD2	TRBJ2-5	NA	TRBV5-1	CASSSRAGGRETQYF	TGCGCCAGCAGCTCAAGAGCGGGGGGTCGAGAGACCCAGTACTTC
NA	TRBJ1-5	NA	TRBV20-1	CSARGGGRLSNQPQHF	TGCAGTGCTCGTGGGGGGGGAAGACTTAGCAATCAGCCCCAGCATTTT
NA	TRBJ2-3	NA	TRBV5-5	CASSFSGSTDTQYF	TGTGCCAGCAGCTTCTCGGGGAGCACAGATACGCAGTATTTT
NA	TRBJ1-6	few	TRBV6-5	CASSYSPGVDSPLHF	TGTGCCAGCAGTTACTCGCCAGGGGTGGATTCACCCCTCCACTTT
NA	TRBJ2-7	NA	TRBV19	CASGWGTYEQYF	TGTGCCTCGGGATGGGGGACTTACGAGCAGTACTTC
NA	TRBJ2-2	NA	TRBV29-1	CSVEEHFTGELFF	TGCAGCGTTGAAGAACATTTCACCGGGGAGCTGTTTTTT
TRBD2	TRBJ2-4	NA	TRBV6-5	CASGTGGIAKNIQYF	TGTGCCAGCGGGACGGGGGGTATAGCCAAAAACATTCAGTACTTC
TRBD1	TRBJ1-2	NA	TRBV30	CAWSVPGGANYGYTF	TGTGCCTGGAGTGTACCAGGGGGCGCTAACTATGGCTACACCTTC
NA	TRBJ2-5	NA	TRBV9	CASSVGHPQETQYF	TGTGCCAGCAGCGTAGGGCACCCCCAAGAGACCCAGTACTTC
NA	TRBJ2-5	NA	TRBV24-1	CATSEPGGGREETQYF	TGTGCCACCAGTGAACCTGGAGGGGGGCGGGAGGAGACCCAGTACTTC
TRBD1	TRBJ1-4	NA	TRBV18	CASSPSQGASEKLFF	TGTGCCAGCTCACCCTCACAGGGGGCTAGTGAAAAACTGTTTTTT